This passage covers 19 T cell receptor beta chains from one sample sequenced in a study of a mutant IDH1 vaccine in newly diagnosed glioma. Repertoires were generated with immunoSEQ multiplex PCR, while TCRdb's copy carries only in-frame clones and drops some. The sample has tens of thousands of clones, 60% to 80% seen once. Their cognate antigens are unknown. Documented time point: week 11, during vaccination. In every dose of vaccine, 300 ug of mutant IDH1 20-mer peptide was given alongside topical imiquimod. The material sequenced was PBMCs, taken from a glioma patient whose treatment included an IDH1 peptide vaccine. The origin of the receptors is a young man with glioma.

This chain connects TRBV30 to TRBJ2-3; D is unresolved. Germline values: CDR1 GTSNPN, CDR2 SVGIG (reference sequence). This CDR3 has 14 residues. Between the trimmed V and J ends, which lost 3 bases and 3 bases, there was a span of 13 bases. This CDR3 reads CAWRGGVTTDTQYF. The CDR3 DNA sequence: TGTGCCTGGAGGGGTGGCGTAACGACAGATACGCAGTATTTT. The whole variable domain, filled in from reference TRBV30 and TRBJ2-3, reads SQTIHQWPATLVQPVGSPLSLECTVEGTSNPNLYWYRQAAGRGLQLLFYSVGIGQISSEVPQNLSASRPQDRQFILSSKKLLLSDSGFYLCAWRGGVTTDTQYFGPGTRLTVL.

This sequence joins TRBV15 and TRBJ1-1; D ambiguous. V lost 3 bases and J lost 7, with 9 bases in between. The CDR3 covers 12 residues. Germline CDR1 reads LNHNV; CDR2 reads YYDKDF (reference sequence). CDR3 protein: CATSSPSREAFF. DNA of the CDR3: TGTGCCACCAGCAGCCCATCCCGTGAAGCTTTCTTT.

The genes are TRBV29-1 and TRBJ2-2, with TRBD2 identical over 14 bases. The V gene's germline CDR1 is SQVTM and CDR2 ANQGSEA. J gave up 5 bases and V 6 bases, and 11 bases lay outside the gene matches. The length of the CDR3 is 17 residues. The CDR3 region has the DNA TGCAGCGTCGAGACTAGCGGGGGGGCGGTTGGTACCGGGGAGCTGTTTTTT. Protein product: CSVETSGGAVGTGELFF.

The genes are TRBV29-1 and TRBJ1-1; no clear D gene. V dropped 2 bases and J dropped 1 base, with 8 bases sitting between them. Germline values: CDR1 SQVTM, CDR2 ANQGSEA. This CDR3 is built from 13 residues. The CDR3 coding sequence is TGCAGCGTTGAAAGAGGTAGGAACACTGAAGCTTTCTTT. Protein sequence: CSVERGRNTEAFF. Using reference TRBV29-1 and TRBJ1-1 for the parts outside the CDR3, the full variable domain is SAVISQKPSRDICQRGTSLTIQCQVDSQVTMMFWYRQQPGQSLTLIATANQGSEATYESGFVIDKFPISRPNLTFSTLTVSNMSPEDSSIYLCSVERGRNTEAFFGQGTRLTVV.

The gene calls are TRBV27 and TRBJ2-7; D not certain. Germline V gene data show CDR1 as MNHEY and CDR2 as SMNVEV (reference sequence). V lost 5 bases and J lost 5, with 10 bases in between. This CDR3 is built from 12 residues. CDR3 DNA: TGTGCCAGCAGTCCACCCGACCACGAGCAGTACTTC. It encodes CASSPPDHEQYF.

The chain carries TRBV7-9 and TRBJ2-7; D is unclear. Germline CDR1 reads SEHNR; CDR2 reads FQNEAQ (reference sequence). The CDR3 extends over 12 amino acids. Trimming removed 4 bases at V and 5 bases at J, with 9 bases between. CDR3 nucleotides: TGTGCCAGCAGCTGGGATGGCCACGAGCAGTACTTC. This sequence encodes CASSWDGHEQYF. The full variable domain, with the rest looked up from reference TRBV7-9 and TRBJ2-7, is DTGVSQNPRHKITKRGQNVTFRCDPISEHNRLYWYRQTLGQGPEFLTYFQNEAQLEKSRLLSDRFSAERPKGSFSTLEIQRTEQGDSAMYLCASSWDGHEQYFGPGTRLTVT.

This clone was found a few times. This rearrangement joins TRBV6-5 to TRBJ2-7; D may correspond to TRBD1 or TRBD2 (6 bases each). V was trimmed by 11 bases and J by 2 bases, leaving 19 bases between them. The CDR3 length is 14 residues. Germline V lookup: CDR1 MNHEY, CDR2 SVGAGI. CDR3 nucleotide sequence: TGTGCCGTTCGAAAAGGGGGGCTTCCCTACGAGCAGTACTTC. Amino acid sequence: CAVRKGGLPYEQYF.

This clone was counted once. The chain recombines TRBV30 with TRBJ2-7; 14 bases match TRBD2. V gave up 5 bases and J gave up 2 bases; unmatched junction bases: 5. The germline V gene encodes CDR1 GTSNPN and CDR2 SVGIG (reference sequence). The CDR3 is 15 amino acids. The CDR3: CAWGRGLAGAYEQYF. The CDR3 DNA reads as TGTGCCTGGGGGCGGGGACTAGCGGGGGCCTACGAGCAGTACTTC.

This clone was seen more than once but under ten times. This rearrangement joins TRBV19 to TRBJ2-4, with D possibly matching TRBD2 (5 bases). Trimming removed 3 bases from V and 0 bases from J, with 18 bases in between. Germline-derived CDR1 and CDR2 are LNHDA and SQIVND (reference sequence). CDR3 length: 18 residues. CDR3 residues: CASSMKEVTTLAKNIQYF. In nucleotides, the CDR3 is TGTGCCAGTAGTATGAAGGAGGTTACGACCCTAGCCAAAAACATTCAGTACTTC.

V and J are TRBV15 and TRBJ2-1, with 7 bases identical to TRBD1. V trimming: 5 bases; J trimming: 6 bases; junction bases outside the gene matches: 7. Germline CDR1 reads LNHNV; CDR2 reads YYDKDF (reference sequence). CDR3 size: 14 residues. The CDR3 bases are TGTGCCACCAGCCCAGACAGGGTAAGCAATGAGCAGTTCTTC. Its translation is CATSPDRVSNEQFF.

The CDR3 DNA is TGTGCCAGCAGACCTGACAGGCCTGAGGGAGGCTACACCTTC. Translated: CASRPDRPEGGYTF. The gene calls are TRBV7-9 and TRBJ1-2, with D perhaps TRBD1 (6 bases). Looked up from germline, CDR1 is SEHNR and CDR2 is FQNEAQ (reference sequence). The CDR3 consists of 14 residues. The V and J ends lost 6 bases and 8 bases respectively, with 19 bases between them.

The J gene is TRBJ1-2, the V gene TRBV4-3, with D perhaps matching TRBD1 (6 bases). The V and J ends lost 2 bases and 3 bases respectively, with 16 bases between them. Germline V gives CDR1 LGHNA, CDR2 YSLEER. The CDR3 contains 16 residues. CDR3 in DNA: TGCGCCAGCAGCCAATCGTTTATAGGGGGGTACTATGGCTACACCTTC. Encoded protein: CASSQSFIGGYYGYTF.

The chain joins TRBV10-3 to TRBJ1-5; 10 nucleotides match TRBD1. Germline CDR1 ENHRY, CDR2 SYGVKD. V shed 2 bases, J shed 0 bases, and the junction held 10 bases outside the gene matches. This CDR3 has 19 residues. The CDR3 loop is CAISETTGTGVISNQPQHF. CDR3 bases: TGTGCCATCAGTGAGACAACCGGGACAGGGGTGATTAGCAATCAGCCCCAGCATTTT.

This chain connects TRBV7-6 to TRBJ1-2; 7 bases fit TRBD1. V trimming: 3 bases; J trimming: 6 bases; junction bases outside the gene matches: 7. Germline-derived CDR1 and CDR2 are SGHVS and FNYEAQ. The CDR3 runs 14 residues. CDR3 bases: TGTGCCAGCAGCTTCTCGACAGGGTTGGATGGCTACACCTTC. Its protein product is CASSFSTGLDGYTF. Supplemented by reference TRBV7-6 and TRBJ1-2, the full variable domain reads GAGVSQSPRYKVTKRGQDVALRCDPISGHVSLYWYRQALGQGPEFLTYFNYEAQQDKSGLPNDRFSAERPEGSISTLTIQRTEQRDSAMYRCASSFSTGLDGYTFGSGTRLTVV.

This sequence joins TRBV11-2 and TRBJ1-2; D remains unclear. Between the trimmed V and J ends, which lost 2 bases and 7 bases, there was a span of 14 bases. Germline loops: CDR1 SGHAT, CDR2 FQNNGV. CDR3 length equals 14 residues. For the CDR3, the DNA is TGTGCCAGCAGCTTACTCCAGAGCACCCTTGGCTACACCTTC. It specifies CASSLLQSTLGYTF.

V gene TRBV29-1 combines with J gene TRBJ2-1; 8 bases match TRBD2. The CDR3 spans 14 residues. Germline CDR1 SQVTM, CDR2 ANQGSEA. Trimming cost V 4 bases and J 6 bases; bases outside gene matches: 8. Here the CDR3 DNA reads TGCAGCGTTGTGGGTAGCGGGATAGCCAATGAGCAGTTCTTC. Amino acid sequence: CSVVGSGIANEQFF.

The chain is built from TRBV6-1 and TRBJ2-3, with D unresolved. The germline gives CDR1 MNHNS, CDR2 SASEGT. V lost 7 bases to trimming and J lost 4 bases, with 9 bases between them. The CDR3 runs to 12 residues. CDR3 amino acids: CASKHGADTQYF. Written as DNA, the CDR3 is TGTGCCAGCAAGCACGGCGCAGATACGCAGTATTTT.

V and J are TRBV2 and TRBJ1-5, with D perhaps TRBD1 (5 bases). There are 14 residues in the CDR3. The germline V and J ends were trimmed by 8 bases and 6 bases, with 17 bases remaining between them. CDR1 and CDR2 from the germline V gene are SNHLY and FYNNEI. The CDR3 is CASLGGTGAQPQHF. In DNA, the CDR3 is TGTGCCAGCCTGGGGGGGACGGGCGCTCAGCCCCAGCATTTT.

The J gene is TRBJ1-3, the V gene TRBV4-1; TRBD1 aligns across 8 bases. Germline V gene sequence: CDR1 MGHRA, CDR2 YSYEKL. CDR3 size: 17 residues. J gave up 0 bases and V 1 base, and 5 bases lay outside the gene matches. The CDR3 here is CASSQADREVSGNTIYF. CDR3 coding DNA: TGCGCCAGCAGCCAAGCGGACAGGGAGGTCTCTGGAAACACCATATATTTT.